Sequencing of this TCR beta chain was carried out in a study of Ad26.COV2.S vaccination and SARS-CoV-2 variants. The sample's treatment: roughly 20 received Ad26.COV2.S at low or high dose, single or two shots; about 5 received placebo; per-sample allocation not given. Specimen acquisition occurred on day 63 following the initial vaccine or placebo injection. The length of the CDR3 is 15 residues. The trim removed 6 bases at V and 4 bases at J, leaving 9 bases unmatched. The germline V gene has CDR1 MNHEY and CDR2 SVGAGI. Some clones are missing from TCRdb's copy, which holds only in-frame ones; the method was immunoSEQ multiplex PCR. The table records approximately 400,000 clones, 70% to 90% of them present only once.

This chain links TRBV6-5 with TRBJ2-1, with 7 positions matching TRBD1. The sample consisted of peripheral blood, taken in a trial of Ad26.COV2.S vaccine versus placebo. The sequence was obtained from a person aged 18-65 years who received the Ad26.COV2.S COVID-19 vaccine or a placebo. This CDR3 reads CASSRDRDAYNEQFF. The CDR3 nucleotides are TGTGCCAGCAGCCGCGACAGGGATGCTTACAATGAGCAGTTCTTC.